This is a list of T cell receptor beta chains from one sample in a study of CD8+ T cells in alopecia areata. Profiled with immunoSEQ multiplex PCR; TCRdb holds only in-frame clones, not every one. Here the sample spans 130,000 to 150,000 clones, over 80% being singletons. The input for sequencing was CD8+ T cells sorted from blood, taken at week 0. These receptor sequences come from a human donor with alopecia areata. Each CDR3 is given with its conserved first and last residue. The order of the fields is D gene, clone size, V gene, J gene, CDR3 protein, CDR3 DNA. The D gene is left open where the match is weak. Clone size is shown for a subset of rows, as once, few, many or a class of expanded clone.

NA	NA	TRBV14	TRBJ2-5	CASSQDHRGLWETQYF	TGTGCCAGCAGCCAAGACCACAGAGGGCTATGGGAGACCCAGTACTTC
TRBD1	NA	TRBV4-2	TRBJ2-7	CASSEDRGPREQYF	TGTGCCAGCAGCGAAGACAGGGGGCCGCGGGAGCAGTACTTC
NA	NA	TRBV13	TRBJ2-5	CASSIQREETQYF	TGTGCCAGCAGCATCCAGCGGGAAGAGACCCAGTACTTC
NA	NA	TRBV11-2	TRBJ2-1	CASSLNYEGREQFF	TGTGCCAGCAGCTTAAATTACGAGGGGCGGGAGCAGTTCTTC
TRBD1	NA	TRBV5-4	TRBJ2-2	CASSSGQGENTGELFF	TGTGCCAGCAGCTCGGGACAGGGTGAGAACACCGGGGAGCTGTTTTTT
NA	NA	TRBV10-2	TRBJ2-7	CASSESRVYEQYF	TGCGCCAGCAGTGAGTCGCGTGTCTACGAGCAGTACTTC
NA	NA	TRBV10-3	TRBJ2-1	CAISQGGQNYEQFF	TGTGCCATCAGTCAAGGTGGGCAGAATTATGAGCAGTTCTTC
NA	NA	TRBV7-9	TRBJ1-1	CASSPPSKRSPEAFF	TGTGCCAGCAGCCCCCCATCTAAGAGATCCCCAGAAGCTTTCTTT
NA	NA	TRBV15	TRBJ2-1	CATSRGVQSSYNEQFF	TGTGCCACCAGCAGAGGTGTGCAGAGCTCCTACAATGAGCAGTTCTTC
NA	NA	TRBV7-6	TRBJ2-7	CASSLEIGLASYEQYF	TGTGCCAGCAGCTTAGAAATAGGGCTAGCCTCCTACGAGCAGTACTTC
NA	once	TRBV29-1	TRBJ1-1	CSGAGTGNTEAFF	TGCAGCGGTGCCGGGACGGGAAACACTGAAGCTTTCTTT
TRBD2	once	TRBV6-1	TRBJ2-7	CASRTRLAGVYEQYF	TGTGCCAGCAGAACTAGACTAGCGGGGGTGTACGAGCAGTACTTC
NA	NA	TRBV7-9	TRBJ2-5	CASSSSSEETQYF	TGTGCCAGCAGCTCTTCTAGCGAAGAGACCCAGTACTTC
TRBD1	NA	TRBV18	TRBJ2-1	CASSPRARGHDEQFF	TGTGCCAGCTCACCAAGGGCCAGGGGGCACGATGAGCAGTTCTTC
TRBD2	NA	TRBV4-1	TRBJ2-1	CASSPEMTSGRADWNEQFF	TGCGCCAGCAGCCCCGAAATGACTAGCGGGAGGGCCGATTGGAATGAGCAGTTCTTC
NA	NA	TRBV4-1	TRBJ2-1	CASSQVITASSSYNEQFF	TGCGCCAGCAGCCAAGTTATTACGGCCTCAAGCTCCTACAATGAGCAGTTCTTC
NA	NA	TRBV6-5	TRBJ2-1	CASSPQDFSYNEQFF	TGTGCCAGCAGTCCCCAGGACTTCTCCTACAATGAGCAGTTCTTC
TRBD1	NA	TRBV2	TRBJ2-7	CASRGTGLPEQYF	TGTGCCAGCAGAGGGACAGGTCTACCCGAGCAGTACTTC
NA	once	TRBV11-2	TRBJ2-7	CASSPRGYEQYF	TGTGCCAGCAGCCCGCGGGGCTACGAGCAGTACTTC
TRBD2	NA	TRBV4-1	TRBJ2-7	CASSQELAGGSYEQYF	TGCGCCAGCAGCCAAGAACTAGCGGGCGGTTCCTACGAGCAGTACTTC
NA	NA	TRBV15	TRBJ1-4	CATSFPQGEKLFF	TGTGCCACCAGCTTTCCCCAAGGGGAAAAACTGTTTTTT
NA	NA	TRBV7-9	TRBJ1-1	CASSLVTGRGTEAFF	TGTGCCAGCAGCTTAGTAACGGGGAGGGGCACTGAAGCTTTCTTT
NA	once	TRBV7-9	TRBJ1-4	CASSARDTTATNEKLFF	TGTGCCAGCAGCGCCCGGGACACCACAGCAACTAATGAAAAACTGTTTTTT
TRBD1	NA	TRBV27	TRBJ2-6	CASSGQGTGANVLTF	TGTGCCAGCAGTGGACAGGGGACTGGGGCCAACGTCCTGACTTTC
TRBD2	NA	TRBV5-4	TRBJ2-1	CASSLTSIGANEQFF	TGTGCCAGCAGCCTGACTAGCATCGGAGCCAATGAGCAGTTCTTC
NA	NA	TRBV7-9	TRBJ2-7	CASSPPADSTGAYEQYF	TGTGCCAGCAGCCCCCCTGCGGACTCAACTGGGGCCTACGAGCAGTACTTC
NA	NA	TRBV5-6	TRBJ2-7	CASSRTATYEQYF	TGTGCCAGCAGCAGGACAGCGACCTACGAGCAGTACTTC
NA	once	TRBV4-1	TRBJ1-2	CASSQEDVYYGYTF	TGCGCCAGCAGCCAAGAAGACGTCTACTATGGCTACACCTTC